Included here is one TCR beta chain sequence, with context. As yet, its antigen is unknown. This sample was included in a study of cytomegalovirus exposure and HLA in healthy donors. For the study at large: Of the donors genotyped, a few hundred in all, around 77% fell in the Caucasian-associated ancestry cluster.

Study findings and constraints: Association of around 17,000 TCR beta sequences with HLA alleles was found at 0.05 false discovery rate in a later analysis. Serostatus for CMV was the only available immune exposure information. Sequencing likely caused a cluster of highly shared sequence variants.

Per the germline V gene, CDR1 is MNHEY and CDR2 is SMNVEV (reference sequence). This CDR3 comprises 15 residues. The ends lost 6 bases at V and 2 bases at J; junction bases unmatched: 3. In the PCR, 60 Vbeta and 13 Jbeta primers were used. Clones were read by immunoSEQ multiplex PCR, and TCRdb kept only the in-frame ones, dropping some. The sample lists roughly 130,000 clones, around three quarters occurring once. What was sequenced was PBMCs. V usage is TRBV27 and J usage is TRBJ2-6, with 8 bases identical to TRBD1. The origin of this receptor is a man aged 25-40 years in good health and CMV-seronegative. CDR3 coding DNA: TGTGCCAGCAGGAAACAGGGGGCTGGGGCCAACGTCCTGACTTTC. Its protein product is CASRKQGAGANVLTF.